The 19 T cell receptor beta chains below all came from one sample that was sequenced in a study of T-cell memory formation after mild COVID-19. TCRdb redid the calling of the 5' RACE reads with MiXCR, one entry per CDR3 protein. Counted here are about 440,000 distinct CDR3 sequences, around 20% occurring once; the ten biggest clones make up roughly 8%. Material: PBMCs or a T cell subset sorted from them (not recorded which). The source of these receptors is an adult woman who had mild COVID-19 (a few samples of this study predate the infection). Cell type and time point are not known.

This clonotype was counted only a few times. The CDR3 coding sequence is TGTGCCAGCAGCCCGGACTTCAGCTCCTACAATGAGCAGTTCTTC. This gives the protein CASSPDFSSYNEQFF. The V gene is TRBV7-2, the J gene TRBJ2-1; TRBD2 is a possible D gene (5 bases). Germline values: CDR1 SGHTA, CDR2 FQGNSA. The CDR3 has 15 amino acids. Trimming took off 5 bases at V and 0 bases at J, with 11 bases between the two ends.

The gene calls are TRBV29-1 and TRBJ2-7, with a weak D call TRBD1 (5 bases). This CDR3 has 12 residues. The germline V gene has CDR1 SQVTM and CDR2 ANQGSEA. Trimming pared 1 base from V and 3 bases from J, leaving 7 bases between. The CDR3 protein is CSVEGQYYEQYF. The CDR3 nucleotides read TGCAGCGTTGAAGGACAGTACTACGAGCAGTACTTC.

This clonotype has only a few counts. V usage is TRBV7-9 and J usage is TRBJ2-3; TRBD2 matches 8 bases. CDR1 and CDR2 from the germline V gene are SEHNR and FQNEAQ (reference sequence). V gave up 5 bases and J gave up 1 base; unmatched junction bases: 8. The CDR3 runs to 16 residues. The CDR3 spells CASSPRGTRGTDTQYF. The CDR3 DNA reads TGTGCCAGCAGCCCTCGCGGGACTAGGGGCACAGATACGCAGTATTTT.

V is TRBV7-6 and J is TRBJ2-5; 7 positions match TRBD1. Germline loops: CDR1 SGHVS, CDR2 FNYEAQ. CDR3 length: 13 residues. V shed 3 bases and J 3 bases; nucleotides not matched to a gene: 1. The CDR3 sequence: CASSFGQEETQYF. The CDR3 DNA sequence: TGTGCCAGCAGCTTCGGACAGGAAGAGACCCAGTACTTC.

This clonotype has a count of ten or more. This chain uses TRBV5-4 with TRBJ2-5; the match to TRBD1 covers 7 bases. The CDR3 contains 11 residues. Trimming took 3 bases from V and 7 from J; bases not matched to a gene: 0. Germline V lookup: CDR1 SGHNT, CDR2 YYREEE (reference sequence). CDR3 DNA: TGTGCCAGCAGCTACAGGGGGACCCAGTACTTC. This codes for CASSYRGTQYF. The whole variable domain, remainder taken from reference TRBV5-4 and TRBJ2-5, is ETGVTQSPTHLIKTRGQQVTLRCSSQSGHNTVSWYQQALGQGPQFIFQYYREEENGRGNFPPRFSGLQFPNYSSELNVNALELDDSALYLCASSYRGTQYFGPGTRLLVL.

This clonotype has a handful of counts. This chain connects TRBV9 to TRBJ2-7; maybe TRBD2 (6 bases). Germline-derived CDR1 and CDR2 are SGDLS and YYNGEE. CDR3 length: 14 residues. Trimming took off 7 bases at V and 2 bases at J, with 16 bases between the two ends. The CDR3 loop reads CASGRRDVAYEQYF. DNA of the CDR3: TGTGCCAGCGGGCGGAGGGATGTGGCCTACGAGCAGTACTTC.

V is TRBV7-9 and J is TRBJ1-2; TRBD1 matches at 7 bases. The trim removed 1 base at V and 3 bases at J, leaving 2 bases unmatched. There are 14 residues in the CDR3. Per germline, CDR1 SEHNR and CDR2 FQNEAQ (reference sequence). As DNA, the CDR3 is TGTGCCAGCAGCTTAGACAGGGGAGACTATGGCTACACCTTC. Residues: CASSLDRGDYGYTF.

The CDR3 region is CSARVAGAFRDEQFF. Written as DNA, the CDR3 is TGCAGTGCTAGAGTGGCGGGAGCATTCAGAGATGAGCAGTTCTTC. The genes are TRBV20-1 and TRBJ2-1, with 7 bases aligning to TRBD2. V lost 1 base and J lost 8; bases outside the gene matches: 11. The germline gives CDR1 DFQATT, CDR2 SNEGSKA (reference sequence). The CDR3 consists of 15 residues.

This clonotype was counted only a few times. The rearrangement uses TRBV12-3 or TRBV12-4 and TRBJ2-1; the D is unclear. This CDR3 region has 12 residues. The V end was cut by 1 base, the J end by 13 bases, with 11 bases between. The CDR3 bases are TGTGCCAGCAGTTTAGGCGGTAGTTTACAGTTCTTC. It is translated as CASSLGGSLQFF.

The gene calls are TRBV3-1 and TRBJ1-3, with a weak D call TRBD1 (5 bases). CDR3 length: 16 residues. V dropped 0 bases and J dropped 0 bases, with 9 bases sitting between them. Germline loops: CDR1 LGHDT, CDR2 YNNKEL (reference sequence). The CDR3, as DNA: TGTGCCAGCAGCCAAGATGGCGGGGGCTCTGGAAACACCATATATTTT. As protein: CASSQDGGGSGNTIYF.

This clonotype was seen only a few times. This chain links TRBV2 with TRBJ2-5, with 7 bases identical to TRBD1. CDR1 is SNHLY and CDR2 is FYNNEI in the germline V gene. The V segment lost 7 bases and the J segment 4 bases; nucleotides outside the gene matches: 15. This CDR3 has 16 amino acids. CDR3 in amino acids: CASTVNWQGDSETQYF. CDR3 nucleotide sequence: TGTGCCAGCACCGTCAACTGGCAGGGGGATTCAGAGACCCAGTACTTC.

V usage is TRBV29-1 and J usage is TRBJ2-3; no reliable D call. The germline V and J ends were trimmed by 3 bases and 6 bases, with 7 bases remaining between them. This CDR3 is built from 11 residues. Germline loops: CDR1 SQVTM, CDR2 ANQGSEA. Here the CDR3 reads CSVEVPDTQYF. Written as DNA, the CDR3 is TGCAGCGTTGAGGTCCCGGATACGCAGTATTTT.

The chain employs TRBV12-3 or TRBV12-4 and TRBJ1-2; tentatively, D is TRBD1 (6 bases). The CDR3 extends over 15 amino acids. Trimming took 6 bases from V and 2 from J, leaving 16 bases between them. In nucleotides, the CDR3 is TGTGCCAGCAGCCCTTCCGGGACATTGAACTATGGCTACACCTTC. Amino acids: CASSPSGTLNYGYTF.

This clonotype was picked up a small number of times. The chain uses TRBV20-1 and TRBJ2-7, with 10 bases matching TRBD1. V was pared by 4 bases and J by 1 base, with 1 base of the junction left unmatched. The V gene's germline CDR1 is DFQATT and CDR2 SNEGSKA (reference sequence). The CDR3 is 13 residues long. CDR3 residues: CSAKDRGSYEQYF. For the CDR3, the DNA is TGCAGTGCTAAGGACAGGGGGTCCTACGAGCAGTACTTC.

The chain has TRBV20-1 and TRBJ1-4; tentatively, D is TRBD1 (5 bases). The length of the CDR3 is 12 residues. The V end was cut by 3 bases, the J end by 7 bases, with 9 bases between. CDR1 and CDR2 (germline): DFQATT, SNEGSKA (reference sequence). CDR3 in amino acids: CSASRRGEKLFF. CDR3 bases: TGCAGTGCTAGTAGGAGGGGTGAAAAACTGTTTTTT.

This clonotype was observed a few times. V usage is TRBV29-1 and J usage is TRBJ2-3; possibly TRBD2 for D (5 bases). The CDR3 extends over 15 amino acids. The germline V and J ends were trimmed by 4 bases and 4 bases, with 18 bases remaining between them. Germline V gene lookup returns CDR1 SQVTM and CDR2 ANQGSEA. This chain's CDR3 is CSVVGYPRVPDTQYF. CDR3 sequence (DNA): TGCAGCGTTGTTGGCTACCCGAGGGTCCCAGATACGCAGTATTTT.

The J gene is TRBJ2-5, the V gene TRBV19, with 10 bases aligning to TRBD1. The CDR3 runs to 16 residues. From germline, CDR1 is LNHDA and CDR2 SQIVND (reference sequence). V trimming: 3 bases; J trimming: 7 bases; junction bases outside the gene matches: 11. The DNA of the CDR3 is TGTGCCAGTAGTATCGGGGACAGGGGCCATCTTCGGACCCAGTACTTC. As protein: CASSIGDRGHLRTQYF.

This sequence joins TRBV12-3 or TRBV12-4 and TRBJ2-1; tentatively, D is TRBD1 (6 bases). Trimming took off 10 bases at V and 0 bases at J, with 16 bases between the two ends. CDR3 length: 15 residues. DNA for the CDR3: TGTGCCACCAGGGACATTCCGAGCTCCTACAATGAGCAGTTCTTC. Residues: CATRDIPSSYNEQFF.

This chain connects TRBV4-1 to TRBJ2-1; D remains ambiguous. The length of the CDR3 is 15 residues. Trimming removed 1 base from V and 4 bases from J, with 11 bases in between. Germline CDR1 MGHRA, CDR2 YSYEKL. The DNA of the CDR3 is TGCGCCAGCAGCCAAGGAAGCACTGGGTACAATGAGCAGTTCTTC. Its translation is CASSQGSTGYNEQFF.